One sample yielded the 17 T cell receptor beta chains listed below, sequenced in a study of cytomegalovirus exposure and HLA in healthy donors. Vbeta (60) and Jbeta (13) primers were used in the PCR. The assay was immunoSEQ multiplex PCR, and TCRdb's table has in-frame clones only and misses some. The data show about 120,000 clones, about four fifths seen once. Sequences were obtained from PBMCs. The origin of the receptors is a young woman in good health and CMV-seronegative.

This chain connects TRBV5-1 to TRBJ2-3; 7 bases are shared with TRBD2. After removal of 4 bases from V and 0 bases from J, the junction contained 20 bases not matched to a gene. The CDR3 is 20 amino acids. The V gene's germline CDR1 is SGHRS and CDR2 YFSETQ. CDR3 sequence (DNA): TGCGCCAGCAGCGAAAGGGCTAGCGGCGATCCCACATCTAGCACAGATACGCAGTATTTT. This gives the protein CASSERASGDPTSSTDTQYF.

The chain joins TRBV7-6 to TRBJ1-3; D gene uncertain. The V and J ends lost 2 bases and 0 bases respectively, with 8 bases between them. The CDR3 totals 15 residues. Per the germline V gene, CDR1 is SGHVS and CDR2 is FNYEAQ. The chain's CDR3 is CASSLTAVSGNTIYF. Written as DNA, the CDR3 is TGTGCCAGCAGCTTAACAGCGGTCTCTGGAAACACCATATATTTT.

CDR3 loop: CASRGLRGSTF. The CDR3 DNA follows: TGTGCCAGCAGAGGGCTCCGGGGATCCACCTTC. The chain recombines TRBV2 with TRBJ1-2; D uncertain. V was shortened by 6 bases and J by 13 bases, with 15 bases between the two germline ends. This CDR3 has 11 amino acids. From germline, CDR1 is SNHLY and CDR2 FYNNEI.

The DNA for the CDR3 is TGTGCCAGCAGTGAGACAGGAACTGAAGCTTTCTTT. It codes for CASSETGTEAFF. The rearrangement uses TRBV6-1 and TRBJ1-1, with D possibly being TRBD1 (6 bases). V was clipped by 3 bases and J by 5 bases, with 7 bases between them. This CDR3 is built from 12 residues. Germline V lookup: CDR1 MNHNS, CDR2 SASEGT.

The J gene is TRBJ1-6, the V gene TRBV6-1, with 7 bases lining up with TRBD1. The ends lost 5 bases at V and 5 bases at J; junction bases unmatched: 6. CDR3 length equals 15 residues. From germline, CDR1 is MNHNS and CDR2 SASEGT. The CDR3 spells CASSLDRLNNSPLHF. CDR3 DNA sequence: TGTGCCAGCAGTCTGGACAGGCTTAATAATTCACCCCTCCACTTT.

The V gene is TRBV14, the J gene TRBJ1-2, with TRBD1 as a possible D gene (5 bases). CDR3 length: 14 amino acids. Germline V lookup: CDR1 SGHDN, CDR2 FVKESK. V dropped 1 base and J dropped 8 bases, with 14 bases sitting between them. CDR3 DNA: TGTGCCAGCAGCCAAGTACACGGGGGTAGCGGCTACACCTTC. Encoded protein: CASSQVHGGSGYTF.

V gene TRBV27 combines with J gene TRBJ1-5; 7 bases agree with TRBD1. The germline CDR1 and CDR2 sequences are MNHEY and SMNVEV (reference sequence). The V segment lost 5 bases and the J segment 0 bases; nucleotides outside the gene matches: 10. The CDR3 length is 17 residues. The CDR3 protein is CASSTLMGQNSNQPQHF. The CDR3 DNA follows: TGTGCCAGCAGTACCCTCATGGGACAGAATAGCAATCAGCCCCAGCATTTT.

The V and J genes are TRBV6-1 and TRBJ1-1; the match to TRBD1 covers 9 bases. In germline, CDR1 is MNHNS, CDR2 SASEGT. After removal of 5 bases from V and 5 bases from J, the junction contained 9 bases not matched to a gene. CDR3 size: 15 residues. As DNA, the CDR3 is TGTGCCAGCAGTACCGACAGGGGGTTTCGAACTGAAGCTTTCTTT. Its protein product is CASSTDRGFRTEAFF.

The V call is TRBV5-1, the J call TRBJ1-1; a weak D match, TRBD1 (6 bases). This CDR3 has 16 residues. Trimming cost V 2 bases and J 3 bases, with 17 bases left between them. CDR1 SGHRS and CDR2 YFSETQ come from the germline V gene. The CDR3 reads CASSFRDMEEYTEAFF. The CDR3 coding sequence is TGCGCCAGCAGCTTTCGGGACATGGAGGAGTACACTGAAGCTTTCTTT.

In its sample, this clone was seen once. This chain uses TRBV27 with TRBJ1-4; D is perhaps TRBD1 (6 bases). V lost 2 bases and J 6 bases, leaving 10 bases between the germline ends. Germline values: CDR1 MNHEY, CDR2 SMNVEV (reference sequence). The CDR3 consists of 14 residues. CDR3 residues: CASSLLGQDEKLFF. The CDR3 DNA sequence: TGTGCCAGCAGTTTACTGGGACAAGATGAAAAACTGTTTTTT. Together with reference TRBV27 and TRBJ1-4, the CDR3 gives the full variable domain: EAQVTQNPRYLITVTGKKLTVTCSQNMNHEYMSWYRQDPGLGLRQIYYSMNVEVTDKGDVPEGYKVSRKEKRNFPLILESPSPNQTSLYFCASSLLGQDEKLFFGSGTQLSVL.

The gene calls are TRBV27 and TRBJ2-7, with 12 nucleotides matching TRBD2. The germline gives CDR1 MNHEY, CDR2 SMNVEV (reference sequence). V gave up 5 bases and J gave up 2 bases; unmatched junction bases: 4. The CDR3 length is 15 residues. The CDR3 spells CASSPGLAGTYEQYF. CDR3 bases: TGTGCCAGCAGTCCCGGACTAGCGGGGACCTACGAGCAGTACTTC.

The chain joins TRBV7-2 to TRBJ2-3; no firm D call. V was clipped by 1 base and J by 1 base, with 9 bases between them. The CDR3 extends over 15 amino acids. Per germline, CDR1 SGHTA and CDR2 FQGNSA. CDR3 amino acids: CASSLVLLGTDTQYF. CDR3 coding DNA: TGTGCCAGCAGCTTAGTTCTTTTAGGCACAGATACGCAGTATTTT.

J is TRBJ2-7 and V is TRBV18; 12 positions agree with TRBD2. Unmatched junction bases numbered 3, after V lost 6 bases and J lost 3 bases. The V gene's germline CDR1 is KGHSH and CDR2 LQKENI. The CDR3 is 14 residues long. CDR3: CASSPSGRDYEQYF. The CDR3 DNA reads TGTGCCAGCTCCCCTAGCGGGAGGGACTACGAGCAGTACTTC.

V and J are TRBV28 and TRBJ2-1, with 7 bases that match TRBD2. There are 16 residues in the CDR3. V trimming: 5 bases; J trimming: 4 bases; junction bases outside the gene matches: 11. Per germline, CDR1 MDHEN and CDR2 SYDVKM. CDR3 sequence reads: CASSPGIGGGYNEQFF. The DNA of the CDR3 is TGTGCCAGCAGTCCCGGTATTGGGGGGGGGTACAATGAGCAGTTCTTC. Complete variable domain (other parts from reference TRBV28 and TRBJ2-1): DVKVTQSSRYLVKRTGEKVFLECVQDMDHENMFWYRQDPGLGLRLIYFSYDVKMKEKGDIPEGYSVSREKKERFSLILESASTNQTSMYLCASSPGIGGGYNEQFFGPGTRLTVL.

The chain has TRBV15 and TRBJ2-3, with D possibly being TRBD2 (5 bases). Germline CDR1 is LNHNV and CDR2 is YYDKDF (reference sequence). V lost 7 bases and J 3 bases, leaving 11 bases between the germline ends. The CDR3 length is 13 residues. CDR3 region: CATTGKGTDTQYF. The CDR3 bases are TGTGCCACCACGGGGAAAGGTACAGATACGCAGTATTTT.

The gene calls are TRBV5-4 and TRBJ2-3; 12 nucleotides align to TRBD2. Trimming took 4 bases from V and 6 from J; bases not matched to a gene: 6. The length of the CDR3 is 15 residues. Germline CDR1 and CDR2: SGHNT and YYREEE (reference sequence). The CDR3 is CASSPRLAGADTQYF. The CDR3 DNA sequence: TGTGCCAGCAGCCCTCGACTAGCGGGAGCGGATACGCAGTATTTT.

The rearrangement links TRBV5-4 to TRBJ2-3; D possibly corresponds to TRBD1 (5 bases). V was pared by 4 bases and J by 5 bases, with 11 bases between. Germline V gives CDR1 SGHNT, CDR2 YYREEE (reference sequence). The CDR3 is made up of 13 amino acids. The CDR3 is CASSRRQGDTQYF. CDR3 sequence (DNA): TGTGCCAGCAGCCGACGGCAGGGAGATACGCAGTATTTT.